This record covers a single T cell receptor (beta chain). The sample holds many counts of this clonotype. Its target antigen remains unknown. No base quality values were provided; no much bigger clone lies one nucleotide off. This entry belongs to a study of human T cells and chemical hapten exposure (dated by TCRdb to the early 2020s). In terms of the full investigation: For sensitization, 2% DPC in acetone was applied to a roughly 2 cm by roughly 2 cm area of upper inner arm skin. Weekly therapeutic DPC doses were additionally applied to the scalp of patients throughout the roughly 22-week study period. Patch testing was done on the upper back using Finn chambers containing 0.01% DPC, and results were scored after 6 days according to International Contact Dermatitis Research Group standards. The mostly female patient cohort included alopecia areata with under or over 50% scalp involvement, alopecia totalis and alopecia universalis. Libraries were combined into a pool for sequencing, and differences in TCR yield between samples came mainly from small differences in library volumes within the pool. In alopecia patients, the study followed how the peripheral blood TCR repertoire changed in vivo over primary and secondary sensitization to diphenylcyclopropenone (DPC), a hapten. Blood samples were taken from patients before sensitization (week 0) and then at 2, 6 and about 24 weeks after DPC sensitization. For TCR sequencing, blood came from 25 to 35 alopecia patients at anywhere from one to four time points (pre-sensitization, 2, 6 and 24 weeks). Overall study outcomes, separate from this receptor: Significantly more large CDR3 similarity clusters were formed by expanded TCRs than by pre-sensitization or healthy control sets, consistent with antigen-driven responses. Because all patients had alopecia, a presumed autoimmune disease, the immune response of the patients might differ from that of healthy individuals. A positive correlation was found between the number of PT1 expanded TCRs and patch test score, with significance reached at thresholds 8, 16 and 32 but not 4. No change with DPC sensitization was found in the number of TCRs above 1 in 1000 frequency, and no evidence of global repertoire structure alterations was found. Repeated subsampling changed both the strength of the expansion versus patch-test correlation and the threshold at which that correlation became significant.

Taken from the germline V gene, the CDR1 and CDR2 loops are MDHEN and SYDVKM. V sheds 3 bases and J sheds 6 bases, leaving 20 bases between their ends. Spanning cysteine to phenylalanine, the CDR3 consists of 16 amino acids. The DNA shown is the 48-base CDR3, in frame from base 1. The library was generated by RACE. The listed sequencing device is NextSeq 500. During library preparation, unique molecular identifiers were attached to individual cDNA molecules so that TCRs could be counted quantitatively and reproducibly. From each blood RNA sample, both TCR alpha and TCR beta chains were sequenced. Per the original workflow: The median number of TCRs per sample was 85,000 to 100,000, ranging from roughly 20,000 to 700,000. The Decombinator software suite was used to annotate the V, J and CDR3 of the TCR reads. For PS versus PT1 abundance plots, all samples were subsampled to the same number of TCRs (28,000). Expanded TCRs were defined as absent before sensitization and observed at least eight times at the 2-week time point. TCRdb trimmed the raw reads at Q25, called clones with MiXCR and kept productive beta chains. Rows matching on CDR3 protein sequence are summarized as one entry with the most common DNA and genes. For this entry, the V and J calls and clone size follow TCRdb and not the study's own pipeline. A total of 85,000 or so distinct CDR3 sequences appear in this sample, around a tenth of them only once. The ten largest clones represent approximately 1.4% of the sample.

In the paper's terms, the time point label means: patch test 2, 6 weeks after DPC sensitization. What the treatment or condition label conveys for this sample: therapeutic diphenylcyclopropenone sensitization with weekly scalp DPC. At every patch-test visit, the blood draw took place before the patch test was put on. Eligible patients were aged 18 to 70, diagnosed with alopecia, deemed suitable for DPC therapy, and excluded if pregnant. Unfractionated whole blood was collected in Tempus Blood RNA tubes, and total RNA was extracted from that blood. This sequence uses TRBV28 and TRBJ1-2, with the D gene not clear enough to name. This TCR was recovered from a man younger than 30 with alopecia areata. Some clones in this sample may be carry-over from other donors' samples. The sample here was whole blood, taken in connection with sensitization to the hapten diphenylcyclopropenone (DPC). The CDR3 is CASSLAGRALPNGYTF. The DNA sequence follows: TGTGCCAGCAGTTTGGCCGGGAGAGCCTTACCGAATGGCTACACCTTC.